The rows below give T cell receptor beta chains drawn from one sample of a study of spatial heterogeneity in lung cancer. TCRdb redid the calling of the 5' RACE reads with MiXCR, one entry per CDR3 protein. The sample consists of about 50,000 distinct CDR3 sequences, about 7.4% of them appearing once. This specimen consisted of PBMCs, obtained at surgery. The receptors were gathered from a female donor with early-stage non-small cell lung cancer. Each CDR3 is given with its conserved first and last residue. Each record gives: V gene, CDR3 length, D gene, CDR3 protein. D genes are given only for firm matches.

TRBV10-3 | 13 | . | CAISEDREYGYTF
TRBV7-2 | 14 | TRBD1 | CASRPGQVTGELFF
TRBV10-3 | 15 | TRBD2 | CAISDLAGSYNEQFF
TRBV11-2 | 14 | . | CASSFSRGTGELFF
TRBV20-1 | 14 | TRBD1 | CSARPGQGGYTIYF
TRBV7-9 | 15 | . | CASSVLGGSKNIQYF
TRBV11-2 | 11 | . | CASSLSDEQYF
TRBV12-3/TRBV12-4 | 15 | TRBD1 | CASSLTGALNTEAFF
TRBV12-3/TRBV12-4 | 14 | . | CASSLGASGDGYTF
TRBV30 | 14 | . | CAWSAGTYNYGYTF
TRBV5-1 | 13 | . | CASSLSPNQPQHF
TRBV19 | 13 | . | CASSIRGNAEQYF
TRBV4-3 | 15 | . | CASSQVGGGNYGYTF
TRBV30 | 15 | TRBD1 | CAWGAGPTGGYGYTF
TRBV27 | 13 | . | CASSSDPNNVLTF
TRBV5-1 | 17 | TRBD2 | CASSFGTRLAGQETQYF